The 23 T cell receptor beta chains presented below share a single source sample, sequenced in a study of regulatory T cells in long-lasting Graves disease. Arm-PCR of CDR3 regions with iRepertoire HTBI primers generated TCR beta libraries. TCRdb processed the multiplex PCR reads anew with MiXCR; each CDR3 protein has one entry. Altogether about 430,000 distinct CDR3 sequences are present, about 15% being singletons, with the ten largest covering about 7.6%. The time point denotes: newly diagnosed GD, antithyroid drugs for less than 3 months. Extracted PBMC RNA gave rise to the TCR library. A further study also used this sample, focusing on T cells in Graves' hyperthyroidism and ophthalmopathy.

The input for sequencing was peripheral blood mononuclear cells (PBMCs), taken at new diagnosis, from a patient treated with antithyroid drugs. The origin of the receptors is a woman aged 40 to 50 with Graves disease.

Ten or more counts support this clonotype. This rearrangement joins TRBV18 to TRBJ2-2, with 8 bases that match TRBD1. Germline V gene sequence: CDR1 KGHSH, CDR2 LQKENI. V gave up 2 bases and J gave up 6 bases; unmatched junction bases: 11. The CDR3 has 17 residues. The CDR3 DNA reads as TGTGCCAGCTCACCAGCGGGACAGGCAACCTGGGCCGGGGAGCTGTTTTTT. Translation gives CASSPAGQATWAGELFF.

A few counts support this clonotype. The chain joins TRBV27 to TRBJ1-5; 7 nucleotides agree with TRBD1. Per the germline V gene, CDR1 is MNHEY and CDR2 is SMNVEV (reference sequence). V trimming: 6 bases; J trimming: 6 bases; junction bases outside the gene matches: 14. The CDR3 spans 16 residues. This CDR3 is CASSPISGGDGQPQHF. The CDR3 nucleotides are TGTGCCAGCAGCCCAATTTCAGGGGGAGACGGTCAGCCCCAGCATTTT.

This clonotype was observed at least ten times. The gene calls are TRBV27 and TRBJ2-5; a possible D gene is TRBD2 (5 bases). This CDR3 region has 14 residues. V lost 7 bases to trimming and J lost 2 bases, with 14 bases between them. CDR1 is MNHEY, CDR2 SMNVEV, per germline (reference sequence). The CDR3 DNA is TGTGCCAGCAAGTGGGGAAGCGGTCAAGAGACCCAGTACTTC. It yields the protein CASKWGSGQETQYF.

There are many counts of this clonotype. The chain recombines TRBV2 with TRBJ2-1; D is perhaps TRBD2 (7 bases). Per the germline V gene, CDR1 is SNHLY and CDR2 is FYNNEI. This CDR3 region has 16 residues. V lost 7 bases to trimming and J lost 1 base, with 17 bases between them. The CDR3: CASTAVGGGSYNEQFF. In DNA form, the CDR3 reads TGTGCCAGCACCGCAGTAGGGGGGGGTTCCTACAATGAGCAGTTCTTC.

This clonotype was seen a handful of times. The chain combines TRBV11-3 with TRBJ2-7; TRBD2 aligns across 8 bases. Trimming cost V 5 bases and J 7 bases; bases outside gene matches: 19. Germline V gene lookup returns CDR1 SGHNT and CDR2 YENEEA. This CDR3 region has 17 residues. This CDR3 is CASSKTPGSGPGGEQYF. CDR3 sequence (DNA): TGTGCCAGCAGCAAAACCCCGGGGAGCGGGCCGGGGGGGGAGCAGTACTTC.

The CDR3 is CASSPSLGGNYEQYF. The CDR3 DNA follows: TGTGCCAGTAGCCCAAGCCTGGGAGGAAACTACGAGCAGTACTTC. The chain has TRBV19 and TRBJ2-7, with D perhaps TRBD2 (6 bases). Germline CDR1 and CDR2: LNHDA and SQIVND (reference sequence). The length of the CDR3 is 15 residues. V lost 6 bases to trimming and J lost 3 bases, with 18 bases between them.

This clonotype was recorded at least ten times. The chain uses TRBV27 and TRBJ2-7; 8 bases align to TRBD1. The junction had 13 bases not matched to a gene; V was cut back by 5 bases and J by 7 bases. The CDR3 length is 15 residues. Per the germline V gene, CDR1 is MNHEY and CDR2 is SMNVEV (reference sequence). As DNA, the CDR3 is TGTGCCAGCAGTCGGTACCAGGGGGCTTCGGGGGAGCAGTACTTC. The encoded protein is CASSRYQGASGEQYF.

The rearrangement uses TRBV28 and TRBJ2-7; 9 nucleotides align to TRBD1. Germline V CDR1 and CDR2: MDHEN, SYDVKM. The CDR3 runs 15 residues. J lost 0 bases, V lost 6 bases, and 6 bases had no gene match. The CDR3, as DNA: TGTGCCAGCAGGCGGACAGGGGACAGCTCCTACGAGCAGTACTTC. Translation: CASRRTGDSSYEQYF.

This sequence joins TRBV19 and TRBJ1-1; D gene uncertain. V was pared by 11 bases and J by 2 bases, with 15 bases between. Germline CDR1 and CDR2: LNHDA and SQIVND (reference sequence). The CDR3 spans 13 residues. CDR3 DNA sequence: TGTGCCTCCCGTTGGGGAGTCAACACTGAAGCTTTCTTT. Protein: CASRWGVNTEAFF.

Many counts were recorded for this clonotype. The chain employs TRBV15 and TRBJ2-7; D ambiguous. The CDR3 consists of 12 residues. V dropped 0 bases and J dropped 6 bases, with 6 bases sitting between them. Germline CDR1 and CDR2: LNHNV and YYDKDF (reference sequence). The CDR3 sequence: CATSREGFEQYF. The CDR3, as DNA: TGTGCCACCAGCAGAGAGGGATTCGAGCAGTACTTC.

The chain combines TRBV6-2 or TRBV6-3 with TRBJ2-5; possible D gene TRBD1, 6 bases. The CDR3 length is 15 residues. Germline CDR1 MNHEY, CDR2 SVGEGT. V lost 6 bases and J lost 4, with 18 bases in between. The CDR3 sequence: CASSGSRGIRETQYF. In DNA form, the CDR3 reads TGTGCCAGCAGCGGATCCAGGGGCATTAGAGAGACCCAGTACTTC.

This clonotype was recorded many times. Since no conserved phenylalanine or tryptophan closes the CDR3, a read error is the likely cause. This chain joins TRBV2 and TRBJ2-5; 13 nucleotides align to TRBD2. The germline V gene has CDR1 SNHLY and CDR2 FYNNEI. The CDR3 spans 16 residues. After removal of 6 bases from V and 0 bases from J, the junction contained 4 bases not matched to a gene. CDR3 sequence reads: CASRRGTSGNQETQYL. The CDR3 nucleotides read TGTGCCAGCAGACGCGGGACTAGCGGGAACCAAGAGACCCAGTACCTC.

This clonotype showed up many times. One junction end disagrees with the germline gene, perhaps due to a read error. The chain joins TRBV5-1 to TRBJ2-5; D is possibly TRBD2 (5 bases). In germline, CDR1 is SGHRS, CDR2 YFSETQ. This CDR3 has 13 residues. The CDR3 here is CASSLGGQETQYF. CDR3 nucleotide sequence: TGTGCCAGCAGTTTAGGAGGTCAAGAGACCCAGTACTTC.

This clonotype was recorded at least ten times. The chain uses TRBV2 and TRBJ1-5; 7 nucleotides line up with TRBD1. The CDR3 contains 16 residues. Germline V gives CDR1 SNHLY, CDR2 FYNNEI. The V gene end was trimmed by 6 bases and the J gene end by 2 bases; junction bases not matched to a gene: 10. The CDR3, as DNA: TGTGCCAGCAGAGAGACAGGGTCGGTCGGCAATCAGCCCCAGCATTTT. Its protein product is CASRETGSVGNQPQHF.

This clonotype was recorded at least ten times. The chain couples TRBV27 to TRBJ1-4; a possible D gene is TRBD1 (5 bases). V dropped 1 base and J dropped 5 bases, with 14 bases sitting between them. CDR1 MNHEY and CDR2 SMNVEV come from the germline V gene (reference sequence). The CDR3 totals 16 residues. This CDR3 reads CASSLYGARGNEKLFF. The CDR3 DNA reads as TGTGCCAGCAGTTTATACGGGGCTCGTGGAAATGAAAAACTGTTTTTT.

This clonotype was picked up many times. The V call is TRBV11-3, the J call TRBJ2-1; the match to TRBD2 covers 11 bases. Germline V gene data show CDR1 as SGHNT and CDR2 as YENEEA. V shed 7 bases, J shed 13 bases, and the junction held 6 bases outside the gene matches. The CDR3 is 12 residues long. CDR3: CASTGTSGKQFF. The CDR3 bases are TGTGCCAGCACCGGGACTAGCGGAAAACAGTTCTTC.

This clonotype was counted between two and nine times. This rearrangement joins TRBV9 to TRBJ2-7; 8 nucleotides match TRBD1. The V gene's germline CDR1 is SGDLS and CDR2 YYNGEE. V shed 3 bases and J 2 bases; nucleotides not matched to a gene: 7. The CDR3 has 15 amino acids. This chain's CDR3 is CASSARGDRTYEQYF. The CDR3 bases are TGTGCCAGCAGCGCAAGAGGGGACAGGACCTACGAGCAGTACTTC.

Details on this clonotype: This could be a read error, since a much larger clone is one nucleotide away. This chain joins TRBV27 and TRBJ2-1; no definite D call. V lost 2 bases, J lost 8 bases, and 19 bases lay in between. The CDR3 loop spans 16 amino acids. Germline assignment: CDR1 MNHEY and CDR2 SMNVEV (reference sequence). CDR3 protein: CASSLISAPYADEQFF. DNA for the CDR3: TGTGCCAGCAGTTTAATCTCCGCGCCATACGCCGATGAGCAGTTCTTC.

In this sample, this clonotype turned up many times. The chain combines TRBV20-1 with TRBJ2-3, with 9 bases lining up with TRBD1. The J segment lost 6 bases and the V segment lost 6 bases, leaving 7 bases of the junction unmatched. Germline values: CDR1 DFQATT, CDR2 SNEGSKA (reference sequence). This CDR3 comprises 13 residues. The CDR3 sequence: CSAGQGSGDTQYF. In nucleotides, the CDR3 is TGCAGTGCGGGACAGGGTTCTGGTGATACGCAGTATTTT.

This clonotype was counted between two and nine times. CDR3 loop: CASSLNGAQPQHF. The CDR3 nucleotides are TGTGCCAGCAGCTTAAATGGGGCTCAGCCCCAGCATTTT. V gene TRBV7-9 combines with J gene TRBJ1-5; possible D gene TRBD1, 5 bases. V was cut by 2 bases and J by 6 bases, with 8 bases left in between. The CDR3 is 13 amino acids. Germline lookup yields CDR1 SEHNR and CDR2 FQNEAQ (reference sequence).

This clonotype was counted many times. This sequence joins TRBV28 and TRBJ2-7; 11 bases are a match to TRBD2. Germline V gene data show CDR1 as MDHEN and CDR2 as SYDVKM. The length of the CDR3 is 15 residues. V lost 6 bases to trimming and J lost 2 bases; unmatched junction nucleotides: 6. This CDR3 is CASSPTSGAPYEQYF. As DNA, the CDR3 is TGTGCCAGCAGCCCGACTAGCGGGGCCCCCTACGAGCAGTACTTC.

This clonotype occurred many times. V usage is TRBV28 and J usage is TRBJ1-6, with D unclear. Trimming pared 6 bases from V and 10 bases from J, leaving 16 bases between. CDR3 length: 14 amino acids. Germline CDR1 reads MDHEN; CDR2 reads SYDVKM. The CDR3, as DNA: TGTGCCAGCAGCCGGTGGGCTGGGGTATCACCCCTCCACTTT. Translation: CASSRWAGVSPLHF. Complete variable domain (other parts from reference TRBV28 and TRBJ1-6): DVKVTQSSRYLVKRTGEKVFLECVQDMDHENMFWYRQDPGLGLRLIYFSYDVKMKEKGDIPEGYSVSREKKERFSLILESASTNQTSMYLCASSRWAGVSPLHFGNGTRLTVT.

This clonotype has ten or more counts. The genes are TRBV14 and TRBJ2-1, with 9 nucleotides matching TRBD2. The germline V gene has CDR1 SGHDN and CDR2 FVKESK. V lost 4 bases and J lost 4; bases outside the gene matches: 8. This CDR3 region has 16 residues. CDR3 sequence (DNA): TGTGCCAGCAGCCTACCCGGCGGGAGGGCTTACAATGAGCAGTTCTTC. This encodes CASSLPGGRAYNEQFF. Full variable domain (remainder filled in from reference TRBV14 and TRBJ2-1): EAGVTQFPSHSVIEKGQTVTLRCDPISGHDNLYWYRRVMGKEIKFLLHFVKESKQDESGMPNNRFLAERTGGTYSTLKVQPAELEDSGVYFCASSLPGGRAYNEQFFGPGTRLTVL.